The 30 T cell receptor beta chains below were found in one sample sequenced in a study of shared clonotypes between healthy human individuals. Method: immunoSEQ multiplex PCR; TCRdb's copy keeps in-frame clones and lacks some. This sample has approximately 1.5 million clones, with roughly 98% found just once. The sequenced sample was naive CD4+ T cells sorted from blood. Subset: CD45RA+ positively selected. Receptors were obtained from a man aged 25-45 years in good health.

Written as DNA, the CDR3 is TGTGCCAGCAGCGGCGACGGGACTAGCGGGAGTTGTGAGCAGTTCTTC. Its translation: CASSGDGTSGSCEQFF. V gene TRBV5-6 combines with J gene TRBJ2-1; 14 bases agree with TRBD2. Unmatched junction bases numbered 9, after V lost 4 bases and J lost 9 bases. Looked up from germline, CDR1 is SGHDT and CDR2 is YYEEEE. The CDR3 is 16 residues long.

The chain carries TRBV18 and TRBJ2-7; possibly TRBD2 for D (6 bases). The CDR3 runs to 16 residues. Germline values: CDR1 KGHSH, CDR2 LQKENI. V was shortened by 2 bases and J by 4 bases, with 18 bases between the two germline ends. CDR3 sequence (DNA): TGTGCCAGCTCACCAATTCCGCCGGGACTTCTATACGAGCAGTACTTC. Translation gives CASSPIPPGLLYEQYF.

In the case of this clone: Other DNA sequences within the sample encode an identical CDR3. The chain carries TRBV5-1 and TRBJ1-5, with 7 bases that match TRBD1. V was clipped by 4 bases and J by 4 bases; unmatched bases: 2. This CDR3 has 13 amino acids. Germline V gene lookup returns CDR1 SGHRS and CDR2 YFSETQ. The CDR3 region is CASSRTGNQPQHF. The CDR3, as DNA: TGCGCCAGCAGCCGGACAGGAAATCAGCCCCAGCATTTT.

The CDR3 spells CASSRTGQNEKLFF. CDR3 DNA: TGTGCCAGCAGTCGGACAGGGCAAAATGAAAAACTGTTTTTT. The J gene is TRBJ1-4, the V gene TRBV6-5, with 8 nucleotides matching TRBD1. This CDR3 comprises 14 residues. The junction had 4 bases not matched to a gene; V was cut back by 5 bases and J by 5 bases. Germline CDR1 reads MNHEY; CDR2 reads SVGAGI.

This clone was seen a single time. An end of the junction differs from the germline gene, which may be a read error. Other DNA sequences in this specimen translate into the identical CDR3. The chain is built from TRBV18 and TRBJ2-7; D may be TRBD1 (5 bases). This CDR3 region has 14 residues. Germline lookup yields CDR1 KGHSH and CDR2 LQKENI. The CDR3 DNA follows: TGTGCCAGCTCCCCACAGGAAAGTAGTTACGAGCAGTACTTC. This gives the protein CASSPQESSYEQYF.

As to this clone: The same CDR3 is also encoded by other DNA sequences in this sample. The chain uses TRBV6-5 and TRBJ2-2; no reliable D call. This CDR3 contains 13 residues. The V gene lost 3 bases and the J gene lost 3 bases, with 5 bases spanning the gap. The germline gives CDR1 MNHEY, CDR2 SVGAGI. CDR3 loop: CASSYGDTGELFF. CDR3 DNA: TGTGCCAGCAGTTATGGGGACACCGGGGAGCTGTTTTTT.

This chain uses TRBV7-2 with TRBJ1-2; D remains ambiguous. Trimming shortened V by 5 bases and J by 13 bases, and 17 bases separated the two germline ends. This CDR3 spans 12 amino acids. The germline V gene encodes CDR1 SGHTA and CDR2 FQGNSA. CDR3 bases: TGTGCCAGCAGCGAGGGAGGCAGACACGGCACCTTC. Protein: CASSEGGRHGTF.

The chain combines TRBV19 with TRBJ1-5; D unresolved. CDR3 length: 16 amino acids. The germline V and J ends were trimmed by 1 base and 3 bases, with 13 bases remaining between them. Looked up from germline, CDR1 is LNHDA and CDR2 is SQIVND (reference sequence). The CDR3, as DNA: TGTGCCAGTAGTATAGTTAGGGTAGGCGCCAATCAGCCCCAGCATTTT. Residues: CASSIVRVGANQPQHF.

Details on this clone: The identical CDR3 is also encoded by other nucleotide sequences in the sample. This CDR3 reads CASSVGLGNQPQHF. The CDR3 DNA follows: TGTGCCAGCAGCGTAGGGTTGGGCAATCAGCCCCAGCATTTT. This chain joins TRBV9 and TRBJ1-5, with D unclear. V gave up 0 bases and J gave up 2 bases, with 6 bases separating them. CDR3 length: 14 amino acids. Germline V gene data show CDR1 as SGDLS and CDR2 as YYNGEE.

The chain couples TRBV10-1 to TRBJ1-1, with D possibly matching TRBD1 (5 bases). The CDR3 extends over 14 amino acids. From germline, CDR1 is WNHNN and CDR2 SYGVQD (reference sequence). The V end was cut by 6 bases, the J end by 1 base, with 12 bases between. CDR3 region: CASRDDSGNTEAFF. The DNA for the CDR3 is TGCGCCAGCAGGGATGACAGCGGGAACACTGAAGCTTTCTTT.

V is TRBV10-3 and J is TRBJ2-1; 13 bases are shared with TRBD2. V gave up 4 bases and J gave up 7 bases; unmatched junction bases: 10. In germline, CDR1 is ENHRY, CDR2 SYGVKD. The CDR3 is 17 amino acids. The CDR3 is CAISGTSGTSGMNEQFF. The CDR3 DNA follows: TGTGCCATCAGTGGGACTTCCGGGACTAGCGGGATGAATGAGCAGTTCTTC.

The rearrangement links TRBV5-1 to TRBJ1-1; D is unclear. The V gene's germline CDR1 is SGHRS and CDR2 YFSETQ. The CDR3 sequence is 16 residues long. Trimming took 0 bases from V and 1 from J, leaving 13 bases between them. CDR3 amino acids: CASSLDTTTENTEAFF. Written as DNA, the CDR3 is TGCGCCAGCAGCTTGGACACAACTACGGAGAACACTGAAGCTTTCTTT. The full variable domain, with the rest looked up from reference TRBV5-1 and TRBJ1-1, is KAGVTQTPRYLIKTRGQQVTLSCSPISGHRSVSWYQQTPGQGLQFLFEYFSETQRNKGNFPGRFSGRQFSNSRSEMNVSTLELGDSALYLCASSLDTTTENTEAFFGQGTRLTVV.

This chain connects TRBV5-6 to TRBJ2-1; tentative D call: TRBD2 (5 bases). V was cut by 4 bases and J by 8 bases, with 22 bases left in between. The CDR3 consists of 16 residues. Germline V lookup: CDR1 SGHDT, CDR2 YYEEEE. The CDR3 reads CASSPRGGSVYDEQFF. CDR3 sequence (DNA): TGTGCCAGCAGCCCGAGAGGAGGTTCAGTATACGATGAGCAGTTCTTC. Using reference TRBV5-6 and TRBJ2-1 for the parts outside the CDR3, the full variable domain is DAGVTQSPTHLIKTRGQQVTLRCSPKSGHDTVSWYQQALGQGPQFIFQYYEEEERQRGNFPDRFSGHQFPNYSSELNVNALLLGDSALYLCASSPRGGSVYDEQFFGPGTRLTVL.

CDR3 DNA sequence: TGCGCCAGCAGCTTGGTTGGGACTAGCGGGAGCTACTCCTACGAGCAGTACTTC. Translation: CASSLVGTSGSYSYEQYF. The chain links TRBV5-1 to TRBJ2-7, with 14 bases matching TRBD2. Germline loops: CDR1 SGHRS, CDR2 YFSETQ. The CDR3 sequence is 18 residues long. With V trimmed by 0 bases and J by 0 bases, 5 bases remained unmatched.

The chain uses TRBV9 and TRBJ2-7, with D tentatively TRBD2 (5 bases). This CDR3 spans 14 amino acids. V dropped 0 bases and J dropped 7 bases, with 14 bases sitting between them. Per germline, CDR1 SGDLS and CDR2 YYNGEE. DNA for the CDR3: TGTGCCAGCAGCGTAGGTGGCCCCACGGGAGAGCAGTACTTC. It translates to CASSVGGPTGEQYF.

This chain connects TRBV5-5 to TRBJ1-3; no definite D call. From germline, CDR1 is SGHKS and CDR2 YYEKEE (reference sequence). The CDR3 has 14 residues. Trimming took 0 bases from V and 1 from J, leaving 5 bases between them. Written as DNA, the CDR3 is TGTGCCAGCAGCTTGGAACATTCTGGAAACACCATATATTTT. Its protein product is CASSLEHSGNTIYF.

The J gene is TRBJ2-2, the V gene TRBV30, with D maybe TRBD2 (6 bases). The CDR3 has 14 residues. The V gene lost 3 bases and the J gene lost 4 bases, with 12 bases spanning the gap. Germline V gives CDR1 GTSNPN, CDR2 SVGIG (reference sequence). The CDR3 region is CAWREGRGTGELFF. Written as DNA, the CDR3 is TGTGCCTGGAGGGAGGGCCGTGGCACCGGGGAGCTGTTTTTT.

The chain combines TRBV11-2 with TRBJ2-5, with TRBD2 identical over 8 bases. V shed 5 bases and J 3 bases; nucleotides not matched to a gene: 2. Germline V gene sequence: CDR1 SGHAT, CDR2 FQNNGV. This CDR3 is 13 amino acids long. CDR3 DNA sequence: TGTGCCAGCAGCCCCGGGGGGGAAGAGACCCAGTACTTC. It encodes CASSPGGEETQYF.

This rearrangement joins TRBV28 to TRBJ2-7; 13 bases line up with TRBD2. The length of the CDR3 is 16 residues. Germline lookup yields CDR1 MDHEN and CDR2 SYDVKM. Germline trimming cut 5 bases from V and 5 bases from J; bases unmatched to any gene: 9. CDR3 in DNA: TGTGCCAGCAGTCAAACGATGGGACTAGCGGGAAACGAGCAGTACTTC. It codes for CASSQTMGLAGNEQYF.

The genes are TRBV9 and TRBJ2-2; D is unresolved. The CDR3 runs 15 residues. The V gene's germline CDR1 is SGDLS and CDR2 YYNGEE. V gave up 4 bases and J gave up 7 bases, with 17 bases separating them. CDR3 sequence (DNA): TGTGCCAGCAGCCACACCGGGCAGAGGAGCGGGGAGCTGTTTTTT. Translation: CASSHTGQRSGELFF.

The gene calls are TRBV5-5 and TRBJ2-2; D uncertain. The CDR3 has 17 residues. V dropped 4 bases and J dropped 0 bases, with 16 bases sitting between them. Germline CDR1 reads SGHKS; CDR2 reads YYEKEE (reference sequence). The CDR3 loop reads CASSPRWQEANTGELFF. The CDR3, as DNA: TGTGCCAGCAGCCCCCGCTGGCAGGAAGCGAACACCGGGGAGCTGTTTTTT.

This clone was recorded only once. V is TRBV2 and J is TRBJ1-1; no definite D call. V was clipped by 8 bases and J by 6 bases, with 16 bases between them. The length of the CDR3 is 13 residues. Germline V gene lookup returns CDR1 SNHLY and CDR2 FYNNEI. For the CDR3, the DNA is TGTGCCAGCGAGGGAGGAGGGCGAGCTGAAGCTTTCTTT. This encodes CASEGGGRAEAFF.

The CDR3 DNA reads TGTGCCAGCAGCTTAGATTGGGCAGGGGCCTACAATGAGCAGTTCTTC. Its protein is CASSLDWAGAYNEQFF. The chain links TRBV7-2 to TRBJ2-1, with a possible D match to TRBD1 (6 bases). CDR1 and CDR2 (germline): SGHTA, FQGNSA. CDR3 length: 16 amino acids. With 1 base removed from V and 2 bases from J, the gap between germline ends came to 12 bases.

The chain recombines TRBV4-1 with TRBJ2-5; D is unclear. CDR3 length: 13 amino acids. Germline loops: CDR1 MGHRA, CDR2 YSYEKL. The V and J ends lost 0 bases and 7 bases respectively, with 9 bases between them. The CDR3 coding sequence is TGCGCCAGCAGCCAAGAGGGTGGTGGGACCCAGTACTTC. This sequence encodes CASSQEGGGTQYF.

About this clone: The junction and the germline gene differ at one end; a read error may be behind it. V gene TRBV7-9 combines with J gene TRBJ2-2, with unresolved D. Germline V gives CDR1 SEHNR, CDR2 FQNEAQ (reference sequence). This CDR3 comprises 15 residues. Here the CDR3 DNA reads TGTACCAGCAGCCCGATGGACCAGTTCAGCGGGGAGCTGTTTTTT. It yields the protein CTSSPMDQFSGELFF.

The rearrangement links TRBV5-1 to TRBJ2-7, with 8 bases aligning to TRBD2. This CDR3 is 13 amino acids long. Germline CDR1 reads SGHRS; CDR2 reads YFSETQ. Unmatched junction bases numbered 3, after V lost 1 base and J lost 6 bases. CDR3 sequence reads: CASSLPAGVEQYF. The CDR3 bases are TGCGCCAGCAGCTTGCCAGCGGGAGTCGAGCAGTACTTC.

A note on this clone: Other DNA variants within this sample encode the same CDR3. The V call is TRBV9, the J call TRBJ2-5, with TRBD2 identical over 8 bases. This CDR3 region has 13 residues. The germline V gene encodes CDR1 SGDLS and CDR2 YYNGEE. V trimming: 1 base; J trimming: 5 bases; junction bases outside the gene matches: 1. CDR3 nucleotide sequence: TGTGCCAGCAGCGTAACTAGCGGCGAGACCCAGTACTTC. Translation gives CASSVTSGETQYF.

As regards this clone: Other DNA variants within this sample encode the same CDR3. The rearrangement uses TRBV29-1 and TRBJ1-1, with D perhaps TRBD1 (5 bases). With 6 bases removed from V and 1 base from J, the gap between germline ends came to 9 bases. From germline, CDR1 is SQVTM and CDR2 ANQGSEA. This CDR3 contains 12 residues. The CDR3 reads CSVGGGNTEAFF. CDR3 DNA sequence: TGCAGCGTCGGGGGAGGGAACACTGAAGCTTTCTTT.

The chain combines TRBV10-3 with TRBJ1-5; a weak D match, TRBD1 (6 bases). The CDR3 spans 16 residues. Trimming removed 0 bases at V and 10 bases at J, with 19 bases between. The V gene's germline CDR1 is ENHRY and CDR2 SYGVKD. The CDR3 bases are TGTGCCATCAGTGAGTCCAACGACGGGGGGCTGGGACCCCAGCATTTT. This codes for CAISESNDGGLGPQHF.

In DNA form, the CDR3 reads TGCAGTGCTAGCGGGAGAGATGAGCAGTTCTTC. This gives the protein CSASGRDEQFF. The gene calls are TRBV20-1 and TRBJ2-1; perhaps TRBD2 as D (6 bases). CDR3 length: 11 residues. V gave up 3 bases and J gave up 8 bases, with 8 bases separating them. Germline CDR1 DFQATT, CDR2 SNEGSKA (reference sequence).